The clone carrying this T cell receptor beta chain was detected many times. The antigen is not known. A library prepared for alpha chains yielded this beta chain as an off-target read; its size is of little meaning. This specimen belongs to a study of spatial heterogeneity in lung cancer. Time point here: sample taken at primary tumor resection. CDR3 length: 17 residues. The V gene end was trimmed by 5 bases and the J gene end by 5 bases; junction bases not matched to a gene: 13. CDR1 and CDR2 from the germline V gene are MNHEY and SMNVEV (reference sequence). TCRdb re-analysed the 5' RACE reads in MiXCR, keeping a single row per CDR3 protein. Of about 7,000 distinct CDR3 sequences listed, roughly 14% are singletons. Study-wide points: The study found that expanded intratumoral alpha and beta TCR counts tracked tumor mutation counts. The numbers of ubiquitous and regional expanded TCRs correlated with ubiquitous and regional nonsynonymous mutations, respectively.

The chain uses TRBV27 and TRBJ2-1; 9 bases agree with TRBD1. The sample was lung tumor tissue, taken at surgery. This clonotype was sampled from a male donor with early-stage non-small cell lung cancer. CDR3 loop: CASSRIQGARLDNEQFF. CDR3 nucleotide sequence: TGTGCCAGCAGTAGGATACAGGGGGCGCGTTTGGACAATGAGCAGTTCTTC.